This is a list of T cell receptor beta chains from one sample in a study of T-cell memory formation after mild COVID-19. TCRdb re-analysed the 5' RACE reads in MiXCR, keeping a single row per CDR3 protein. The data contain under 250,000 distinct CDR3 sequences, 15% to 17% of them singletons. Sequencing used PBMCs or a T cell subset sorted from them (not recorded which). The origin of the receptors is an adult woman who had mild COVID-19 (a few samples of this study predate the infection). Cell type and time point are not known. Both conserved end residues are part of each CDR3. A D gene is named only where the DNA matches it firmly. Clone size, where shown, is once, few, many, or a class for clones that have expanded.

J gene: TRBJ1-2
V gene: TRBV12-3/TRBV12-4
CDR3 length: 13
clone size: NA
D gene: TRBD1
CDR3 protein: CASSLGTGAGYTF
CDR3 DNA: TGTGCCAGCAGTCTTGGGACAGGGGCCGGCTACACCTTC

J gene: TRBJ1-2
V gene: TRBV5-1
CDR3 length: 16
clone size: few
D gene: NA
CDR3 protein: CASSLLGRVEGDGYTF
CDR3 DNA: TGCGCCAGCAGCCTCCTCGGACGCGTGGAAGGAGATGGCTACACCTTC

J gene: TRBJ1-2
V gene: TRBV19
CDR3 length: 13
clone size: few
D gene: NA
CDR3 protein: CASSSGINYGYTF
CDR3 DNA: TGTGCCAGTAGTTCCGGCATTAATTATGGCTACACCTTC

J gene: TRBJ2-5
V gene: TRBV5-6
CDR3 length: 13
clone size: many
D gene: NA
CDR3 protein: CASSVQGPETQYF
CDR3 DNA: TGTGCCAGCAGCGTACAGGGACCGGAGACCCAGTACTTC

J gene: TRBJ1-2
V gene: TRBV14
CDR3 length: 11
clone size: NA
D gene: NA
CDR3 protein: CASSNHRGYTF
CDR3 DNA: TGTGCCAGCAGTAATCACAGGGGCTACACCTTC

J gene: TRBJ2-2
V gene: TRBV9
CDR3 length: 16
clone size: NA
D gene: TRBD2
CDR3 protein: CASSSRLAGHTGELFF
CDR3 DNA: TGTGCCAGCAGTTCACGACTAGCGGGGCACACCGGGGAGCTGTTTTTT

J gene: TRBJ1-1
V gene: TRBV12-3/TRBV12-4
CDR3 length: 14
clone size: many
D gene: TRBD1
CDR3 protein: CASSFTGGITEAFF
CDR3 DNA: TGTGCCAGCAGTTTTACAGGGGGGATAACTGAAGCTTTCTTT

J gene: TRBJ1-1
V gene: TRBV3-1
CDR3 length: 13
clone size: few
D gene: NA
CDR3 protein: CASSLIDNTEAFF
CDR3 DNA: TGTGCCAGCAGCCTCATAGACAACACTGAAGCTTTCTTT

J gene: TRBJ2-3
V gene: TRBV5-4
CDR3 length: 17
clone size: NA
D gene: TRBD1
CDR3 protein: CASSRTGEVSSTDTQYF
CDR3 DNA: TGTGCCAGCAGCCGGACAGGGGAGGTTTCTAGCACAGATACGCAGTATTTT

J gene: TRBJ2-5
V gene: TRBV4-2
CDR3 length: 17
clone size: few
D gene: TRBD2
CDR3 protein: CASSQYLAGGPQETQYF
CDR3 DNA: TGTGCCAGCAGCCAATATCTAGCGGGGGGACCTCAAGAGACCCAGTACTTC

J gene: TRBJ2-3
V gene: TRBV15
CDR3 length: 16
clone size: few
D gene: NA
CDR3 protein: CATSRDGARVADTQYF
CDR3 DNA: TGTGCCACCAGCAGAGATGGTGCCAGGGTAGCAGATACGCAGTATTTT

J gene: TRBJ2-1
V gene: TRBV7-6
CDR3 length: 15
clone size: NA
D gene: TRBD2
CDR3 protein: CASSVSGTSGGWQFF
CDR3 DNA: TGTGCCAGCAGCGTGTCCGGGACTAGCGGGGGATGGCAGTTCTTC

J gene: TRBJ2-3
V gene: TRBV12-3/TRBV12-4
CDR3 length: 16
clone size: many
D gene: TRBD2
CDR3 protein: CASSLTSSGRPDTQYF
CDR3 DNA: TGTGCCAGCAGCCTTACCTCTAGCGGGAGGCCAGATACGCAGTATTTT

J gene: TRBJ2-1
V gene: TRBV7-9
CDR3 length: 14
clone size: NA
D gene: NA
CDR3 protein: CASSLGFGGNEQFF
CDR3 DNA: TGTGCCAGCAGCTTAGGTTTTGGAGGGAATGAGCAGTTCTTC

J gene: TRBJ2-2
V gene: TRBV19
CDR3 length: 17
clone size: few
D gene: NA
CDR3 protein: CASSTTLGGANTGELFF
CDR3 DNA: TGTGCCAGTAGTACCACACTGGGCGGGGCGAACACCGGGGAGCTGTTTTTT

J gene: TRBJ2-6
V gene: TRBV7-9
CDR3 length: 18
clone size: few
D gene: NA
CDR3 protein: CASSSYPRGAAGANVLTF
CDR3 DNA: TGTGCCAGCAGCTCCTACCCCAGGGGAGCGGCTGGGGCCAACGTCCTGACTTTC

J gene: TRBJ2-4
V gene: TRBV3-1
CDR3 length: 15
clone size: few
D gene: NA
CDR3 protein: CASSQAGIAKNIQYF
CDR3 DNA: TGTGCCAGCAGCCAAGCGGGGATAGCCAAAAACATTCAGTACTTC

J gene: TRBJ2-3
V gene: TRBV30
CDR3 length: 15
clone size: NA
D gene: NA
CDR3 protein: CAWSVTRGSTDTQYF
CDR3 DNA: TGTGCCTGGAGTGTAACCCGGGGCTCGACAGATACGCAGTATTTT

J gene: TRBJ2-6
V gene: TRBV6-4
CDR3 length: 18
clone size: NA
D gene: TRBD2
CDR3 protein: CASSPLAGGPSGANVLTF
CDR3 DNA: TGTGCCAGCAGTCCTCTAGCGGGAGGGCCATCTGGGGCCAACGTCCTGACTTTC

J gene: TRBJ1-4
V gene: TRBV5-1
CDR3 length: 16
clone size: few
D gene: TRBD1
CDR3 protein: CASSLASSGQGRKLFF
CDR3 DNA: TGCGCCAGCAGCTTGGCTTCCTCGGGACAGGGGAGGAAACTGTTTTTT

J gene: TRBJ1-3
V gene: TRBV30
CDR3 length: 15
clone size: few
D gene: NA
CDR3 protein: CAWSGVTSSGNTIYF
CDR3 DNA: TGTGCCTGGAGTGGGGTGACAAGCTCTGGAAACACCATATATTTT

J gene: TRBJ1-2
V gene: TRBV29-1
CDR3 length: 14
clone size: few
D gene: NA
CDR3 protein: CSVGKIQGSYGYTF
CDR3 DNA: TGCAGCGTTGGGAAGATCCAGGGAAGCTATGGCTACACCTTC

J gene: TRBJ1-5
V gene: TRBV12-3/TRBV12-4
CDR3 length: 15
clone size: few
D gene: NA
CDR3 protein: CASSSLDGTTQPQHF
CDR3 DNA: TGTGCCAGCAGTTCACTGGACGGTACTACTCAGCCCCAGCATTTT

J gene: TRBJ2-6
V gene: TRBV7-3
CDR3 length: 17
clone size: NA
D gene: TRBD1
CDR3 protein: CASSFGQGVSGANVLTF
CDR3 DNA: TGTGCCAGCAGCTTCGGACAGGGGGTTTCGGGGGCCAACGTCCTGACTTTC

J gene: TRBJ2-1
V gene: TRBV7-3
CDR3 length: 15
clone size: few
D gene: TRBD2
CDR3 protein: CASSYRLAGVNEQFF
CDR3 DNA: TGTGCCAGCAGCTACCGGTTAGCGGGGGTCAATGAGCAGTTCTTC

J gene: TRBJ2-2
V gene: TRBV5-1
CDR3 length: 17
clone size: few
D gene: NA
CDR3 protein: CASCPTAGATRAGELFF
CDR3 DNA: TGCGCCAGCTGCCCGACGGCGGGGGCCACGAGGGCCGGGGAGCTGTTTTTT

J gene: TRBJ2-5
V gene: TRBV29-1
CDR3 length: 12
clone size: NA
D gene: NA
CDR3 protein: CSVVGRRETQYF
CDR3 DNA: TGCAGCGTTGTTGGGAGGCGGGAGACCCAGTACTTC

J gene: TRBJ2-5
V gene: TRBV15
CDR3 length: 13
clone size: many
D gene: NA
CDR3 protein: CASASGDVETQYF
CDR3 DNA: TGTGCCTCTGCTTCAGGGGATGTCGAGACCCAGTACTTC

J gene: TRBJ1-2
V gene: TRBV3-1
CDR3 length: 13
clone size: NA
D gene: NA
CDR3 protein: CASSPGTNYGYTF
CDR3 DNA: TGTGCCAGCAGCCCCGGGACGAACTATGGCTACACCTTC

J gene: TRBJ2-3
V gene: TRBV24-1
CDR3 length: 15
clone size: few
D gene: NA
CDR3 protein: CATSEPGAPTDTQYF
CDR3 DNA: TGTGCCACCAGTGAGCCAGGTGCCCCCACAGATACGCAGTATTTT

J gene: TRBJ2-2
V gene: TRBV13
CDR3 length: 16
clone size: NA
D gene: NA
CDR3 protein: CASSFLGFGYTGELFF
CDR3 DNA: TGTGCCAGCAGCTTTTTAGGGTTTGGCTACACCGGGGAGCTGTTTTTT

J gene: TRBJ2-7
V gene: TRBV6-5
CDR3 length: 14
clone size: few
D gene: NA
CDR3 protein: CASSYRGGSYEQYF
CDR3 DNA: TGTGCCAGCAGTTACCGTGGGGGGTCCTACGAGCAGTACTTC

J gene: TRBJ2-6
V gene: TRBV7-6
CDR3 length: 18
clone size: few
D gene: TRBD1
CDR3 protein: CASSLKGTGRSGANVLTF
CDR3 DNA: TGTGCCAGCAGCTTAAAGGGGACAGGGAGATCTGGGGCCAACGTCCTGACTTTC

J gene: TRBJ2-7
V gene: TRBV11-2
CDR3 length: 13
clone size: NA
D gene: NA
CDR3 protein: CASSLGVAHEQYF
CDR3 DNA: TGTGCCAGCAGCTTAGGTGTGGCGCACGAGCAGTACTTC

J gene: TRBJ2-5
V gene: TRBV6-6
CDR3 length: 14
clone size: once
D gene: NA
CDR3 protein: CASSYGFPGETQYF
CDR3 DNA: TGTGCCAGCAGTTACGGTTTTCCGGGGGAGACCCAGTACTTC

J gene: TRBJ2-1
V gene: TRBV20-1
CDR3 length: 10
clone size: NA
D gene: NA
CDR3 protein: CSATRNEQFF
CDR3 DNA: TGCAGTGCGACTAGAAATGAGCAGTTCTTC

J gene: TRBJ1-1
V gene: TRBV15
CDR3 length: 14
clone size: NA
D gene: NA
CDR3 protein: CATSRDGGITEAFF
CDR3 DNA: TGTGCCACCAGCAGAGATGGCGGAATCACTGAAGCTTTCTTT

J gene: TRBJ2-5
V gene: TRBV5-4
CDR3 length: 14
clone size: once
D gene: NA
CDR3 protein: CASSHHTVQETQYF
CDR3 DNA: TGTGCCAGCAGCCACCACACCGTTCAAGAGACCCAGTACTTC

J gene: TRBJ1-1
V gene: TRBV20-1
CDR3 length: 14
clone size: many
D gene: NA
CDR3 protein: CSAHHRAGYTEAFF
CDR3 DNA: TGCAGTGCTCATCACCGGGCCGGTTACACTGAAGCTTTCTTT

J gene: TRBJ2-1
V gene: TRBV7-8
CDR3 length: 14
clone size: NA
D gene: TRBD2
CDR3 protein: CASSRRPGGDEQFF
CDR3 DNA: TGTGCCAGCAGCCGCCGACCCGGGGGGGACGAGCAGTTCTTC

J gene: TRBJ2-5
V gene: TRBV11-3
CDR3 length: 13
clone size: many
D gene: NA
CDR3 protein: CASSPHGTETQYF
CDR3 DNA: TGTGCCAGCAGCCCGCACGGCACGGAGACCCAGTACTTC

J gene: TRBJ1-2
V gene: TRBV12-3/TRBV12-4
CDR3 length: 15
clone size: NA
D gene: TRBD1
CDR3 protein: CASSSPDRGNYGYTF
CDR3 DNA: TGTGCCAGCAGTTCCCCGGACAGGGGGAACTATGGCTACACCTTC

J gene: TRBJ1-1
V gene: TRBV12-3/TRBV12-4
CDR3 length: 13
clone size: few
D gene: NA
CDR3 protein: CASSLLAGTEAFF
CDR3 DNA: TGTGCCAGCAGTTTACTCGCTGGCACTGAAGCTTTCTTT

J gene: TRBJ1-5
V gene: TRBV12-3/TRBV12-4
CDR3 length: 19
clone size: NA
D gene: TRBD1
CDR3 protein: CASSFGRDRGRYSNQPQHF
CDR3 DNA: TGTGCCAGCAGTTTTGGGCGGGACAGGGGAAGATATAGCAATCAGCCCCAGCATTTT

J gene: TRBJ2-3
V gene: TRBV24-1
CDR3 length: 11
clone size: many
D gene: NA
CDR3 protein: CATSVKDTQYF
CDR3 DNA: TGTGCCACCAGTGTTAAGGATACGCAGTATTTT